This TCR beta chain was sequenced during a study of immune characterization of retroperitoneal liposarcoma. A few counts support this clonotype. TCRdb recomputed calls from the PCR reads with MiXCR, one row per CDR3 protein. The repertoire holds around 12,000 distinct CDR3 sequences, with 45% to 50% as singletons. Germline V gene data show CDR1 as MNHNY and CDR2 as SVGAGI (reference sequence). Trimming shortened V by 5 bases and J by 7 bases, and 12 bases separated the two germline ends. The CDR3 loop spans 13 amino acids. The sample taken for sequencing was tumor tissue. The sequence came from a female donor with retroperitoneal liposarcoma. V is TRBV6-6 and J is TRBJ2-1; a weak D match, TRBD1 (5 bases). The CDR3 protein is CASSRDRGNEQFF. DNA of the CDR3: TGTGCCAGCAGTCGAGATAGGGGTAATGAGCAGTTCTTC.